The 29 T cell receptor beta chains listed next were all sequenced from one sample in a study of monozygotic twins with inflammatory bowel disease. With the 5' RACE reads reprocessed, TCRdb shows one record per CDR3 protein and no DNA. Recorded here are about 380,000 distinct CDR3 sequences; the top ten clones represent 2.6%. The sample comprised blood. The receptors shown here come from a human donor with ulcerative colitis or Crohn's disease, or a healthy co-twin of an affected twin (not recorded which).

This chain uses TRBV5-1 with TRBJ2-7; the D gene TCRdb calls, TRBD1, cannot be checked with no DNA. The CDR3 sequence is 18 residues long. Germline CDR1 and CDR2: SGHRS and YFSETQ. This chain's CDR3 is CASSLWDRGRVSSYEQYF.

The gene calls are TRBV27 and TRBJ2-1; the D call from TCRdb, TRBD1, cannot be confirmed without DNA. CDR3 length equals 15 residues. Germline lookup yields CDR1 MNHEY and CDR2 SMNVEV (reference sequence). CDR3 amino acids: CASTQPGQPYNEQFF.

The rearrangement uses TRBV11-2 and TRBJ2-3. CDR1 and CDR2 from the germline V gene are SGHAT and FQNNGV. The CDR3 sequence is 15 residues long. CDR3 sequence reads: CASSRQLRSTDTQYF.

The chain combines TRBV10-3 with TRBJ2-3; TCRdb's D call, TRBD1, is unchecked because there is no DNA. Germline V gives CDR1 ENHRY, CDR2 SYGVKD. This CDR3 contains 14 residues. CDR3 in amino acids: CATSQQGITDTQYF.

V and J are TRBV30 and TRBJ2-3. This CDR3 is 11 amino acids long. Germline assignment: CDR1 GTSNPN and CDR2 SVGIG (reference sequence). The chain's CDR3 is CAGGKTDTQYF.

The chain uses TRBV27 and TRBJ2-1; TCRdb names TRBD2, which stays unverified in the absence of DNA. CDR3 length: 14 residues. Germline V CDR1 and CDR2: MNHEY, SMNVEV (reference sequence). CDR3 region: CASSLVAGDFSKFF.

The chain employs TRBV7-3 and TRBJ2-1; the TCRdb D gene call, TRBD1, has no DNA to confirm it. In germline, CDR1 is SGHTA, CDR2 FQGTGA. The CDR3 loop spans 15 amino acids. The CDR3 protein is CASSLFKGAYNEQFF. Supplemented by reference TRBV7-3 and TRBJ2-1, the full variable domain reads GAGVSQTPSNKVTEKGKYVELRCDPISGHTALYWYRQSLGQGPEFLIYFQGTGAADDSGLPNDRFFAVRPEGSVSTLKIQRTERGDSAVYLCASSLFKGAYNEQFFGPGTRLTVL.

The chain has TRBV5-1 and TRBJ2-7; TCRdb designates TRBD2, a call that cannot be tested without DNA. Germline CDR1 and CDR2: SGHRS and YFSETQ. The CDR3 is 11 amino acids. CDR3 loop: CASSGGIQQYF.

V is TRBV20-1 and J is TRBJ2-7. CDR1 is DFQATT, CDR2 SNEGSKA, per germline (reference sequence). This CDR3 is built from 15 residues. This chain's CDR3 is CSARHTVAGSYEQYF.

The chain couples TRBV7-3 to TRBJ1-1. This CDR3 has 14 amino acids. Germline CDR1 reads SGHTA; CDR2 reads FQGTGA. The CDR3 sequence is CASRKDVGSTEAFF.

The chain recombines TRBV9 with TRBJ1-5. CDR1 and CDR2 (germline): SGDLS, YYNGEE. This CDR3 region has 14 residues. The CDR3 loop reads CASSVDSSDQPQHF.

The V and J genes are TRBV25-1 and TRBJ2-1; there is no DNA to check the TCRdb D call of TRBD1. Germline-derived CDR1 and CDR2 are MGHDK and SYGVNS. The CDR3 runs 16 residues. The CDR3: CASIGSDGQSYNEQFF.

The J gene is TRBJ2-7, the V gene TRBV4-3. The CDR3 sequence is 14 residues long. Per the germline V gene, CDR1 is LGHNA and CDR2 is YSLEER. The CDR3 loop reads CASSQARTSDEQYF.

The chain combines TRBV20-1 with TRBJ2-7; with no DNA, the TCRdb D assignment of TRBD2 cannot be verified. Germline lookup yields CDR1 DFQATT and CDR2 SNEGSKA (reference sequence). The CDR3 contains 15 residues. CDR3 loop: CSARVVTSASYEQYF.

Here the CDR3 reads CASSQGPYEQYF. This chain joins TRBV4-2 and TRBJ2-7. From germline, CDR1 is LGHNA and CDR2 YNFKEQ. The CDR3 spans 12 residues.

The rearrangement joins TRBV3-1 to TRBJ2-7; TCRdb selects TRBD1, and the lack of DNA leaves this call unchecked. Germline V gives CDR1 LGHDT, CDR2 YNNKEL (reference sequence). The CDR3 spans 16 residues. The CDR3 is CASSPQGQKRYYEQYF.

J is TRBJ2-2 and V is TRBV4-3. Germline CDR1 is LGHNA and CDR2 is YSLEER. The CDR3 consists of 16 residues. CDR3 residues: CASSQESEWAHGELFF.

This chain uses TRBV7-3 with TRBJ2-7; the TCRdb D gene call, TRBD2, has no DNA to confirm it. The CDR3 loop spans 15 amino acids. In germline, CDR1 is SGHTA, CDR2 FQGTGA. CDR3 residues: CASSLSRAGVREQYF.

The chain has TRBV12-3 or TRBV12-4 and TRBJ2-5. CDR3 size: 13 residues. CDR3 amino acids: CASSKKNQETQYF.

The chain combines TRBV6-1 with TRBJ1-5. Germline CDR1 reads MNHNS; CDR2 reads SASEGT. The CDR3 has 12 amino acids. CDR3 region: CASTLSGQPQHF.

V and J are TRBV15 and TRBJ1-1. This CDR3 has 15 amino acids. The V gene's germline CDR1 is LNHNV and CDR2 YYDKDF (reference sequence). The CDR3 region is CATSREVGRGTEAFF.

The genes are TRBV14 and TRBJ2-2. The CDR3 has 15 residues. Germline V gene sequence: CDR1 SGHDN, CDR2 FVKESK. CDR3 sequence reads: CASSQSWDPSGELFF.

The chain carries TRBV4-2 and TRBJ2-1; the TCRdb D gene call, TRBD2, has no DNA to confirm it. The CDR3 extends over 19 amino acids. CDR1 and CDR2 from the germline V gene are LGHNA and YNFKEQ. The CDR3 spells CASSQESSGGTSSYNEQFF.

CDR3 sequence: CASARGANNYEQYF. The V call is TRBV5-1, the J call TRBJ2-7; TCRdb reports TRBD1, a call that lacks DNA to check it against. The CDR3 is made up of 14 amino acids. In germline, CDR1 is SGHRS, CDR2 YFSETQ.

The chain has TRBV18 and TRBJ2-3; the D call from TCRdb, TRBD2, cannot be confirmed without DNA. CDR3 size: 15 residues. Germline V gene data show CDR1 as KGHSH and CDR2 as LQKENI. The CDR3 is CASSPMIAGDDTQYF. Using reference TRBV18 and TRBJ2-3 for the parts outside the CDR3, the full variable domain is NAGVMQNPRHLVRRRGQEARLRCSPMKGHSHVYWYRQLPEEGLKFMVYLQKENIIDESGMPKERFSAEFPKEGPSILRIQQVVRGDSAAYFCASSPMIAGDDTQYFGPGTRLTVL.

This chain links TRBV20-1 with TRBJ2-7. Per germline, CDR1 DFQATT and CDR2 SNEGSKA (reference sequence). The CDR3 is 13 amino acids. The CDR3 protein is CSAIVFGSYEQYF.

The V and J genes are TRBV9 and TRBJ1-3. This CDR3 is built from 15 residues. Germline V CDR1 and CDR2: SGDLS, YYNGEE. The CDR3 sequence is CASSEEGRTGNTIYF. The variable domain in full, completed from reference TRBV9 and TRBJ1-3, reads DSGVTQTPKHLITATGQRVTLRCSPRSGDLSVYWYQQSLDQGLQFLIQYYNGEERAKGNILERFSAQQFPDLHSELNLSSLELGDSALYFCASSEEGRTGNTIYFGEGSWLTVV.

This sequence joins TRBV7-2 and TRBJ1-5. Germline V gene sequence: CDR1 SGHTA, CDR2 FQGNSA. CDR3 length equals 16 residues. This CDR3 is CASSLGVGRPDQPQHF.

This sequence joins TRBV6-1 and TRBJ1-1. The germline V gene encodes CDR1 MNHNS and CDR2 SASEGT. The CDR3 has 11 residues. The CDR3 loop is CASSEYLEAFF.